The 29 T cell receptor beta chains in this list originate from one sample, sequenced in a study of blood T cell repertoires in COVID-19 (dated by TCRdb to the early 2020s). The method behind the library was the immunoSEQ multiplex PCR assay. TCRdb provides this immuneACCESS table in a form limited to in-frame rearrangements. Some clones are lacking; in checked studies, under half of them reflect an unresolved V gene, and why the rest are absent is not known. This sample gives about 330,000 clones in total; roughly 86% of them show up just once. The ten most abundant clones make up under 5.5% of the sample. The sequenced sample consisted of PBMCs or T cells enriched from blood (not recorded which). All receptors derive from a woman aged 25 to 39 who had recovered from COVID-19.

This chain uses TRBV15 with TRBJ1-2, with 11 positions matching TRBD1. This CDR3 is 16 amino acids long. V dropped 1 base and J dropped 5; count of bases not matched to a gene: 6. CDR1 and CDR2 (germline): LNHNV, YYDKDF (reference sequence). The CDR3 reads CATSRASGQGVYGYTF. The DNA of the CDR3 is TGTGCCACCAGCAGAGCTTCGGGACAGGGGGTGTATGGCTACACCTTC.

Only a few counts were recorded for this clone. The V gene is TRBV28, the J gene TRBJ2-7; D remains unclear. Trimming left V 3 bases short and J 5 bases short, with 14 bases between. The CDR3 sequence is 14 residues long. Germline values: CDR1 MDHEN, CDR2 SYDVKM. In nucleotides, the CDR3 is TGTGCCAGCAGTTTCAGTCATGCAGTCCACGAGCAGTACTTC. Amino acid sequence: CASSFSHAVHEQYF.

The V gene is TRBV18, the J gene TRBJ1-4; D is possibly TRBD1 (6 bases). Trimming removed 4 bases from V and 1 base from J, with 13 bases in between. The CDR3 sequence is 16 residues long. Germline V gives CDR1 KGHSH, CDR2 LQKENI. This CDR3 reads CASSRGGPGTNEKLFF. CDR3 nucleotides: TGTGCCAGCTCACGGGGGGGGCCCGGAACTAATGAAAAACTGTTTTTT.

This chain links TRBV15 with TRBJ1-1; TRBD1 agrees at 11 bases. Germline CDR1 is LNHNV and CDR2 is YYDKDF (reference sequence). The J segment lost 3 bases and the V segment lost 3 bases, leaving 3 bases of the junction unmatched. The CDR3 consists of 15 residues. This chain's CDR3 is CATSRDRGLYTEAFF. Here the CDR3 DNA reads TGTGCCACCAGCAGGGACAGGGGGCTCTACACTGAAGCTTTCTTT. Looking up the rest from reference TRBV15 and TRBJ1-1 gives the full variable domain: DAMVIQNPRYQVTQFGKPVTLSCSQTLNHNVMYWYQQKSSQAPKLLFHYYDKDFNNEADTPDNFQSRRPNTSFCFLDIRSPGLGDTAMYLCATSRDRGLYTEAFFGQGTRLTVV.

The chain joins TRBV3-1 (or the pseudogene TRBV3-2) to TRBJ1-2; D might be TRBD1 (6 bases). V was cut by 0 bases and J by 5 bases, with 7 bases left in between. Germline V gene lookup returns CDR1 LGHDT and CDR2 YNNKEL (reference sequence). The CDR3 totals 13 residues. This CDR3 reads CASSQDQGYGYTF. CDR3 nucleotide sequence: TGTGCCAGCAGCCAAGATCAGGGGTATGGCTACACCTTC.

The chain employs TRBV29-1 and TRBJ2-1; 16 bases fit TRBD2. This CDR3 has 17 residues. V dropped 6 bases and J dropped 0; count of bases not matched to a gene: 5. Germline CDR1 and CDR2: SQVTM and ANQGSEA. The CDR3 here is CSVTGTSGGASYNEQFF. CDR3 in DNA: TGCAGCGTCACCGGGACTAGCGGGGGGGCCTCCTACAATGAGCAGTTCTTC.

The chain has TRBV3-1 (or the pseudogene TRBV3-2) and TRBJ1-4; D is perhaps TRBD1 (6 bases). The V and J ends lost 6 bases and 5 bases respectively, with 7 bases between them. The CDR3 runs to 12 residues. The germline V gene encodes CDR1 LGHDT and CDR2 YNNKEL (reference sequence). DNA of the CDR3: TGTGCCAGCAGGGACAGCAATGAAAAACTGTTTTTT. Encoded protein: CASRDSNEKLFF.

This chain connects TRBV9 to TRBJ2-3; D is possibly TRBD1 (5 bases). This CDR3 comprises 16 residues. Deletions cut 3 bases from V and 2 bases from J, with 16 bases between. Per germline, CDR1 SGDLS and CDR2 YYNGEE. The chain's CDR3 is CASSAPLVGDTDTQYF. In DNA form, the CDR3 reads TGTGCCAGCAGCGCGCCCCTGGTAGGGGACACAGATACGCAGTATTTT.

The CDR3: CASSQPGTTNEQFF. DNA for the CDR3: TGCGCCAGCAGCCAGCCCGGGACTACCAATGAGCAGTTCTTC. The chain is built from TRBV4-1 and TRBJ2-1, with 7 bases identical to TRBD2. The CDR3 runs 14 residues. Trimming cost V 3 bases and J 6 bases; bases outside gene matches: 5. Germline V CDR1 and CDR2: MGHRA, YSYEKL.

The V call is TRBV7-9, the J call TRBJ1-6; D is undetermined. V shed 0 bases and J shed 7 bases, with 4 bases lying between them. CDR3 length equals 13 residues. Germline lookup yields CDR1 SEHNR and CDR2 FQNEAQ (reference sequence). The CDR3 reads CASSLAQNSPLHF. DNA of the CDR3: TGTGCCAGCAGCTTAGCTCAGAATTCACCCCTCCACTTT. Full variable domain (missing parts from reference TRBV7-9 and TRBJ1-6): DTGVSQNPRHKITKRGQNVTFRCDPISEHNRLYWYRQTLGQGPEFLTYFQNEAQLEKSRLLSDRFSAERPKGSFSTLEIQRTEQGDSAMYLCASSLAQNSPLHFGNGTRLTVT.

This rearrangement joins TRBV5-4 to TRBJ2-7; D not certain. CDR3 size: 16 residues. Germline V lookup: CDR1 SGHNT, CDR2 YYREEE (reference sequence). Between the trimmed V and J ends, which lost 0 bases and 3 bases, there was a span of 16 bases. This CDR3 reads CASSLGSTSRNYEQYF. The CDR3 DNA reads as TGTGCCAGCAGCTTGGGTAGTACTTCGAGGAACTACGAGCAGTACTTC.

V usage is TRBV6-5 and J usage is TRBJ2-3; D perhaps matches TRBD1 (6 bases). CDR1 is MNHEY and CDR2 is SVGAGI in the germline V gene. The CDR3 runs to 13 residues. The V and J ends lost 11 bases and 6 bases respectively, with 18 bases between them. The CDR3 DNA reads as TGTGCCTCCCAGTCAGGGGTTTACGATACGCAGTATTTT. Its translation is CASQSGVYDTQYF.

The chain links TRBV7-2 to TRBJ2-4; 13 bases fit TRBD2. Germline loops: CDR1 SGHTA, CDR2 FQGNSA. The ends lost 1 base at V and 7 bases at J; junction bases unmatched: 10. The CDR3 is 18 residues long. The CDR3 protein is CASSLDLRLAGGQNIQYF. CDR3 DNA: TGTGCCAGCAGCTTAGATCTCCGACTAGCGGGGGGCCAGAACATTCAGTACTTC. The variable domain in full, with the rest retrieved from reference TRBV7-2 and TRBJ2-4, is GAGVSQSPSNKVTEKGKDVELRCDPISGHTALYWYRQSLGQGLEFLIYFQGNSAPDKSGLPSDRFSAERTGGSVSTLTIQRTQQEDSAVYLCASSLDLRLAGGQNIQYFGAGTRLSVL.

The rearrangement uses TRBV25-1 and TRBJ1-1; TRBD1 might be the D (6 bases). V dropped 6 bases and J dropped 4 bases, with 12 bases sitting between them. This CDR3 contains 13 residues. Germline-derived CDR1 and CDR2 are MGHDK and SYGVNS. The CDR3 loop reads CASSVGGVTEAFF. The CDR3 nucleotides are TGTGCCAGCAGCGTAGGGGGGGTCACTGAAGCTTTCTTT.

This chain connects TRBV28 to TRBJ2-1; 9 nucleotides agree with TRBD2. The V segment lost 6 bases and the J segment 4 bases; nucleotides outside the gene matches: 7. The germline V gene encodes CDR1 MDHEN and CDR2 SYDVKM. The CDR3 consists of 15 residues. Here the CDR3 reads CASSTLAGGYNEQFF. CDR3 DNA sequence: TGTGCCAGCAGCACACTAGCGGGCGGATACAATGAGCAGTTCTTC.

The chain is built from TRBV20-1 and TRBJ2-2; D is uncertain. The CDR3 loop spans 11 amino acids. Trimming left V 2 bases short and J 7 bases short, with 5 bases between. CDR1 and CDR2 (germline): DFQATT, SNEGSKA (reference sequence). Here the CDR3 reads CSARSVGELFF. The CDR3 bases are TGCAGTGCTAGATCCGTCGGGGAGCTGTTTTTT.

This chain links TRBV25-1 with TRBJ1-6, with D possibly being TRBD1 (5 bases). Germline CDR1 MGHDK, CDR2 SYGVNS. Trimming removed 7 bases at V and 9 bases at J, with 19 bases between. The CDR3 sequence is 15 residues long. The CDR3 DNA follows: TGTGCCAGCACCCAAGGAAGGGGCAGGAGTTCACCCCTCCACTTT. It translates to CASTQGRGRSSPLHF.

The chain carries TRBV11-2 and TRBJ1-3; D is uncertain. V lost 3 bases and J 1 base, leaving 7 bases between the germline ends. The CDR3 totals 14 residues. CDR1 is SGHAT, CDR2 FQNNGV, per germline. CDR3 region: CASSFGISGNTIYF. CDR3 in DNA: TGTGCCAGCAGCTTCGGTATATCTGGAAACACCATATATTTT.

V gene TRBV5-5 combines with J gene TRBJ2-3; 9 bases line up with TRBD2. The CDR3 consists of 14 residues. Per the germline V gene, CDR1 is SGHKS and CDR2 is YYEKEE (reference sequence). V shed 5 bases and J 4 bases; nucleotides not matched to a gene: 5. The CDR3 sequence is CASRGGGDADTQYF. In DNA, the CDR3 is TGTGCCAGCAGAGGCGGGGGGGACGCAGATACGCAGTATTTT. The entire variable domain, with the rest obtained from reference TRBV5-5 and TRBJ2-3, is as follows: DAGVTQSPTHLIKTRGQQVTLRCSPISGHKSVSWYQQVLGQGPQFIFQYYEKEERGRGNFPDRFSARQFPNYSSELNVNALLLGDSALYLCASRGGGDADTQYFGPGTRLTVL.

The rearrangement joins TRBV2 to TRBJ2-1; the match to TRBD2 covers 12 bases. The V segment lost 2 bases and the J segment 7 bases; nucleotides outside the gene matches: 6. The CDR3 is made up of 16 amino acids. Germline loops: CDR1 SNHLY, CDR2 FYNNEI. DNA of the CDR3: TGTGCCAGCAGTGAACTAGCGGGGGGGCTCGGGAATGAGCAGTTCTTC. Translated: CASSELAGGLGNEQFF.

Concerning this clone: Other DNA sequences in the sample encode the same CDR3. This chain uses TRBV29-1 with TRBJ1-2; 9 bases are shared with TRBD1. This CDR3 has 12 amino acids. Germline lookup yields CDR1 SQVTM and CDR2 ANQGSEA. The V and J ends lost 6 bases and 3 bases, in that order; junction bases with no gene match: 2. CDR3: CSVRTGDYGYTF. CDR3 sequence (DNA): TGCAGCGTACGGACAGGGGACTATGGCTACACCTTC.

This chain uses TRBV29-1 with TRBJ1-1, with TRBD1 matching over 7 bases. V was clipped by 7 bases and J by 0 bases; unmatched bases: 8. The CDR3 is made up of 14 amino acids. Germline V CDR1 and CDR2: SQVTM, ANQGSEA. Here the CDR3 reads CSAEGQSLNTEAFF. DNA of the CDR3: TGCAGCGCCGAGGGACAGAGCTTGAACACTGAAGCTTTCTTT. Variable domain in full (rest from reference TRBV29-1 and TRBJ1-1): SAVISQKPSRDICQRGTSLTIQCQVDSQVTMMFWYRQQPGQSLTLIATANQGSEATYESGFVIDKFPISRPNLTFSTLTVSNMSPEDSSIYLCSAEGQSLNTEAFFGQGTRLTVV.

The chain links TRBV6-5 to TRBJ1-3; D not resolved. This CDR3 contains 13 residues. Germline V gene lookup returns CDR1 MNHEY and CDR2 SVGAGI. V lost 0 bases to trimming and J lost 4 bases, with 4 bases between them. The CDR3 DNA is TGTGCCAGCAGTTACTCGCGGGGAAACACCATATATTTT. It yields the protein CASSYSRGNTIYF.

The rearrangement joins TRBV4-1 to TRBJ1-1; 7 bases fit TRBD1. This CDR3 contains 14 residues. With 4 bases clipped from V and 3 bases from J, the junction kept 5 bases outside the gene matches. CDR1 is MGHRA and CDR2 is YSYEKL in the germline V gene. For the CDR3, the DNA is TGCGCCAGCAGCCCCTACACAGGGGACACTGAAGCTTTCTTT. Its protein product is CASSPYTGDTEAFF.

The chain joins TRBV5-1 to TRBJ1-6; possibly TRBD1 for D (6 bases). Trimming cost V 4 bases and J 13 bases, with 18 bases left between them. The CDR3 extends over 14 amino acids. The germline gives CDR1 SGHRS, CDR2 YFSETQ. The CDR3: CASSLDRPVGPLHF. The DNA of the CDR3 is TGCGCCAGCAGCCTGGACAGACCCGTGGGCCCCCTCCACTTT. The whole variable domain, remainder taken from reference TRBV5-1 and TRBJ1-6, is KAGVTQTPRYLIKTRGQQVTLSCSPISGHRSVSWYQQTPGQGLQFLFEYFSETQRNKGNFPGRFSGRQFSNSRSEMNVSTLELGDSALYLCASSLDRPVGPLHFGNGTRLTVT.

V gene TRBV5-1 combines with J gene TRBJ2-3; tentative D call: TRBD2 (5 bases). The CDR3 is made up of 13 amino acids. Germline V gene sequence: CDR1 SGHRS, CDR2 YFSETQ. Trimming shortened V by 0 bases and J by 5 bases, and 7 bases separated the two germline ends. CDR3: CASSLESGDTQYF. The CDR3 coding sequence is TGCGCCAGCAGCTTGGAAAGCGGAGATACGCAGTATTTT.

The genes are TRBV15 and TRBJ2-7; 7 bases line up with TRBD1. CDR3 length: 16 residues. CDR1 LNHNV and CDR2 YYDKDF come from the germline V gene (reference sequence). The V segment lost 4 bases and the J segment 3 bases; nucleotides outside the gene matches: 12. The CDR3 sequence: CATSTALRGSHYEQYF. The CDR3 DNA sequence: TGTGCCACCAGCACAGCTCTCAGGGGGTCCCACTACGAGCAGTACTTC.

V gene TRBV7-2 combines with J gene TRBJ1-2; TRBD1 agrees at 8 bases. The CDR3 spans 15 residues. The V and J ends lost 5 bases and 7 bases, in that order; junction bases with no gene match: 12. CDR1 is SGHTA and CDR2 is FQGNSA in the germline V gene. This CDR3 reads CASSLHRTGLGGYTF. The CDR3 DNA reads TGTGCCAGCAGCCTTCACCGGACAGGGCTGGGTGGCTACACCTTC.

This chain uses TRBV2 with TRBJ2-1; TRBD2 is a possible D gene (5 bases). The CDR3 runs 11 residues. Germline-derived CDR1 and CDR2 are SNHLY and FYNNEI. The V end was cut by 7 bases, the J end by 7 bases, with 8 bases between. CDR3 DNA: TGTGCCAGCAATACGGGGAATGAGCAGTTCTTC. This encodes CASNTGNEQFF.